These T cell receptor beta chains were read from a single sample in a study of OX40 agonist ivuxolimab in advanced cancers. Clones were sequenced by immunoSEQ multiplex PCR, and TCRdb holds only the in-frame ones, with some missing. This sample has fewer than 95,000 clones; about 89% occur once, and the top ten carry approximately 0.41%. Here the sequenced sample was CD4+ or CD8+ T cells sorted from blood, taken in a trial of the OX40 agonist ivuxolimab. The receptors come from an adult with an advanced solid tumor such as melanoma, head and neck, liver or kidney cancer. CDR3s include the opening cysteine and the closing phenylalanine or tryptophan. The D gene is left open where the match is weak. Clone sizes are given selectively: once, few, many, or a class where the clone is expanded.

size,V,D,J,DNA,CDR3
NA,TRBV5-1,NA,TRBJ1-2,TGCGCCAGCAGCTTGGAGGGGTTAGACTATGGCTACACCTTC,CASSLEGLDYGYTF
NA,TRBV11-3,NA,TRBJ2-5,TGTGCCAGCAGCTTAGAGACAACAGCTGGGACCCAGTACTTC,CASSLETTAGTQYF
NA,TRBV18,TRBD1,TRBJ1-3,TGTGCCAGCTCGCCGTTCCCCGGACAGGTTGGAAACACCATATATTTT,CASSPFPGQVGNTIYF
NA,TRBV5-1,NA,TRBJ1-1,TGCGCCAGCAAGGGGGAGGGTGAAGCTTTCTTT,CASKGEGEAFF
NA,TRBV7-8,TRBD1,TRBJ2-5,TGTGCCAGCAGTAAGGACAGGGCCCTATTCCAAGAGACCCAGTACTTC,CASSKDRALFQETQYF
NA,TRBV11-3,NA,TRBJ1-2,TGTGCCAGCAGGGGCCGGTCCCGTTCTAACTATGGCTACACCTTC,CASRGRSRSNYGYTF
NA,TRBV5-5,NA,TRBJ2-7,TGTGCCAGCAGCCTCGGGTCTTTAGGAGGGTGGTACTTC,CASSLGSLGGWYF
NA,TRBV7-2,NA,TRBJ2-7,TGTGCCAGCAGCTCCTATCTCTACGAGCAGTACTTC,CASSSYLYEQYF
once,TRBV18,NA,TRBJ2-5,TGTGCCAGCTCACCAGGGGCGGCGGTCCAAGAGACCCAGTACTTC,CASSPGAAVQETQYF
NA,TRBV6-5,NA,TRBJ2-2,TGTGCCAGCAGTTACACGACTAGTAACACCGGGGAGCTGTTTTTT,CASSYTTSNTGELFF
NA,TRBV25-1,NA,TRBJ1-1,TGTGCCAGCAGTCTCCCACATAGGAACACTGAAGCTTTCTTT,CASSLPHRNTEAFF
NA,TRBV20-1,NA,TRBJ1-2,TGCAGTGCTCCGCTGGGGGGAGGCTACACCTTC,CSAPLGGGYTF
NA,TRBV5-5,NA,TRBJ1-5,TGTGCCAGCAGCTTGGAGCTAGGTCGAACGTATCAGCCCCAGCATTTT,CASSLELGRTYQPQHF
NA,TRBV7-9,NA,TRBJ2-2,TGTGCCAGCAGTCCCTGGGTAGCGGCTAACACCGGGGAGCTGTTTTTT,CASSPWVAANTGELFF
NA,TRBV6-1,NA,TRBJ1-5,TGTGCCAGCAGTGAAGGAGGGGGCAATCAGCCCCAGCATTTT,CASSEGGGNQPQHF
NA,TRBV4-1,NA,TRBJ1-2,TGCGCCAGCAGCCAGACACCGGGACGAAAGATCTATGGCTACACCTTC,CASSQTPGRKIYGYTF